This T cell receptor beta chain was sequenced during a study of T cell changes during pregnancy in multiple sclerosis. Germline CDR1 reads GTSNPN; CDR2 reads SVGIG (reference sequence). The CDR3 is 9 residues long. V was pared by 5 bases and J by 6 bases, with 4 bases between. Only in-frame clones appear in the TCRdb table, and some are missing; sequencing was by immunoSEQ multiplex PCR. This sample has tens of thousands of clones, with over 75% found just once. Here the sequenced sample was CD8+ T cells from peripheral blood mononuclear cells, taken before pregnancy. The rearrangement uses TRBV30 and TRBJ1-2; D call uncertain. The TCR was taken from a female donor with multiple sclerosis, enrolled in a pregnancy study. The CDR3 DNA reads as TGTGCCTGGCTAGATGGCTACACCTTC. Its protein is CAWLDGYTF.